The 28 T cell receptor beta chains presented below share a single source sample, sequenced in a study of blood T cell repertoires in COVID-19. The protocol was immunoSEQ multiplex PCR, while the TCRdb copy is restricted to in-frame clones and leaves out a portion. The sample consists of under 200,000 clones, about 86% of them appearing once. The source material was peripheral blood. The receptors were sampled from a man aged 55-75 years with acute or convalescent COVID-19.

The chain uses TRBV2 and TRBJ1-1, with D tentatively TRBD1 (6 bases). The ends were cut back, 7 bases at V and 7 bases at J, with 13 bases in the middle. The CDR3 loop spans 12 amino acids. The V gene's germline CDR1 is SNHLY and CDR2 FYNNEI. CDR3 bases: TGTGCCAGCACCCCGACAGGTTATGAAGCTTTCTTT. Translated, it gives CASTPTGYEAFF.

The chain's CDR3 is CASSYRGGAGNQPQHF. CDR3 DNA: TGTGCCAGCAGTTACCGAGGGGGCGCGGGCAATCAGCCCCAGCATTTT. The V and J genes are TRBV2 and TRBJ1-5, with TRBD1 matching over 7 bases. Per the germline V gene, CDR1 is SNHLY and CDR2 is FYNNEI. The junction had 9 bases not matched to a gene; V was cut back by 5 bases and J by 2 bases. The CDR3 runs to 16 residues. Looking up the rest from reference TRBV2 and TRBJ1-5 gives the full variable domain: EPEVTQTPSHQVTQMGQEVILRCVPISNHLYFYWYRQILGQKVEFLVSFYNNEISEKSEIFDDQFSVERPDGSNFTLKIRSTKLEDSAMYFCASSYRGGAGNQPQHFGDGTRLSIL.

The genes are TRBV5-1 and TRBJ1-6; a possible D gene is TRBD1 (6 bases). With 1 base removed from V and 7 bases from J, the gap between germline ends came to 9 bases. Looked up from germline, CDR1 is SGHRS and CDR2 is YFSETQ. CDR3 length equals 14 residues. CDR3 DNA sequence: TGCGCCAGCAGCTTGAACAGGGCCAATTCACCCCTCCACTTT. Its translation is CASSLNRANSPLHF. Using reference TRBV5-1 and TRBJ1-6 for the parts outside the CDR3, the full variable domain is KAGVTQTPRYLIKTRGQQVTLSCSPISGHRSVSWYQQTPGQGLQFLFEYFSETQRNKGNFPGRFSGRQFSNSRSEMNVSTLELGDSALYLCASSLNRANSPLHFGNGTRLTVT.

The chain recombines TRBV5-1 with TRBJ1-2; no definite D call. Looked up from germline, CDR1 is SGHRS and CDR2 is YFSETQ. The CDR3 consists of 13 residues. Deletions cut 2 bases from V and 1 base from J, with 6 bases between. CDR3 region: CASSFGSNYGYTF. As DNA, the CDR3 is TGCGCCAGCAGCTTTGGGAGTAACTATGGCTACACCTTC.

The chain has TRBV30 and TRBJ1-6; maybe TRBD1 (6 bases). Germline lookup yields CDR1 GTSNPN and CDR2 SVGIG (reference sequence). V was clipped by 4 bases and J by 7 bases, with 11 bases between them. The CDR3 is 13 amino acids. The CDR3 DNA reads as TGTGCCTGGAACAGGGCCGGGAATTCACCCCTCCACTTT. Protein sequence: CAWNRAGNSPLHF.

CDR3 residues: CASSLGDRNTEAFF. The DNA for the CDR3 is TGTGCCAGCAGTTTAGGGGACAGGAACACTGAAGCTTTCTTT. The chain is built from TRBV28 and TRBJ1-1, with 7 bases fitting TRBD1. The germline V gene encodes CDR1 MDHEN and CDR2 SYDVKM. The CDR3 covers 14 residues. V lost 2 bases, J lost 1 base, and 1 base stayed unmatched.

This clone was detected only once. The chain has TRBV7-9 and TRBJ1-2; a weak D match, TRBD1 (6 bases). Deletions cut 5 bases from V and 3 bases from J, with 16 bases between. CDR3 length: 15 residues. Germline CDR1 reads SEHNR; CDR2 reads FQNEAQ (reference sequence). The CDR3 is CASSRTGISDYGYTF. CDR3 DNA: TGTGCCAGCAGCCGTACAGGGATCTCTGACTATGGCTACACCTTC. Full variable domain (remainder filled in from reference TRBV7-9 and TRBJ1-2): DTGVSQNPRHKITKRGQNVTFRCDPISEHNRLYWYRQTLGQGPEFLTYFQNEAQLEKSRLLSDRFSAERPKGSFSTLEIQRTEQGDSAMYLCASSRTGISDYGYTFGSGTRLTVV.

The gene calls are TRBV5-1 and TRBJ1-3, with D perhaps TRBD1 (6 bases). The ends were cut back, 0 bases at V and 4 bases at J, with 8 bases in the middle. The CDR3 consists of 14 residues. Looked up from germline, CDR1 is SGHRS and CDR2 is YFSETQ. This CDR3 is CASSLEGTGNTIYF. As DNA, the CDR3 is TGCGCCAGCAGCTTGGAAGGGACAGGAAACACCATATATTTT.

This chain's CDR3 is CASSPREGAPPSSYEQYF. In nucleotides, the CDR3 is TGCGCCAGCTCTCCCCGGGAGGGAGCACCCCCGAGCTCCTACGAGCAGTACTTC. V is TRBV5-1 and J is TRBJ2-7; TRBD2 matches 8 bases. The CDR3 has 18 residues. Per germline, CDR1 SGHRS and CDR2 YFSETQ. J gave up 0 bases and V 7 bases, and 18 bases lay outside the gene matches.

The chain uses TRBV2 and TRBJ2-5; 15 bases match TRBD2. There are 18 residues in the CDR3. J gave up 5 bases and V 4 bases, and 11 bases lay outside the gene matches. CDR1 is SNHLY and CDR2 is FYNNEI in the germline V gene. CDR3 amino acids: CASSAGLAGGPGMETQYF. The CDR3 nucleotides are TGTGCCAGCAGTGCAGGACTAGCGGGAGGGCCGGGAATGGAGACCCAGTACTTC.

The chain combines TRBV9 with TRBJ1-1; tentative D call: TRBD1 (6 bases). The CDR3 is made up of 14 amino acids. Between the trimmed V and J ends, which lost 4 bases and 0 bases, there was a span of 10 bases. Germline CDR1 reads SGDLS; CDR2 reads YYNGEE. CDR3 DNA sequence: TGTGCCAGCAGCCCACAGGGCATGAACACTGAAGCTTTCTTT. Amino acid sequence: CASSPQGMNTEAFF.

This clone was counted between two and nine times. The chain joins TRBV27 to TRBJ2-7, with D perhaps TRBD1 (6 bases). V lost 3 bases and J 3 bases, leaving 12 bases between the germline ends. The CDR3 is 14 residues long. The germline V gene has CDR1 MNHEY and CDR2 SMNVEV (reference sequence). CDR3 sequence: CASSFAGAVYEQYF. The CDR3 DNA follows: TGTGCCAGCAGTTTTGCAGGGGCGGTCTACGAGCAGTACTTC.

This chain joins TRBV28 and TRBJ2-7; the match to TRBD2 covers 8 bases. Trimming took 2 bases from V and 4 from J; bases not matched to a gene: 4. The germline V gene encodes CDR1 MDHEN and CDR2 SYDVKM. The CDR3 loop spans 14 amino acids. CDR3 bases: TGTGCCAGCAGTTTAGGGACTAGTTCTTACGAGCAGTACTTC. Protein sequence: CASSLGTSSYEQYF.

V gene TRBV19 combines with J gene TRBJ2-1; 7 bases are shared with TRBD2. This CDR3 is built from 14 residues. Germline assignment: CDR1 LNHDA and CDR2 SQIVND (reference sequence). The trim removed 5 bases at V and 7 bases at J, leaving 8 bases unmatched. The CDR3: CASSQREVANEQFF. DNA of the CDR3: TGTGCCAGTAGTCAGCGGGAAGTGGCAAATGAGCAGTTCTTC.

The gene calls are TRBV5-1 and TRBJ2-5; 9 positions match TRBD2. J gave up 5 bases and V 0 bases, and 2 bases lay outside the gene matches. The CDR3 extends over 14 amino acids. Germline CDR1 and CDR2: SGHRS and YFSETQ. The DNA of the CDR3 is TGCGCCAGCAGCTTGGAGGGACTAGCCGAGACCCAGTACTTC. Protein product: CASSLEGLAETQYF.

The chain couples TRBV6-5 to TRBJ1-2; possibly TRBD1 for D (6 bases). The V gene lost 4 bases and the J gene lost 5 bases, with 17 bases spanning the gap. This CDR3 is 15 amino acids long. Looked up from germline, CDR1 is MNHEY and CDR2 is SVGAGI. The CDR3: CASSSGGGAGYGYTF. CDR3 in DNA: TGTGCCAGCAGTTCGGGAGGGGGGGCAGGGTATGGCTACACCTTC.

This chain links TRBV28 with TRBJ2-7, with 8 bases identical to TRBD1. The CDR3 runs to 17 residues. V lost 2 bases to trimming and J lost 5 bases; unmatched junction nucleotides: 14. Looked up from germline, CDR1 is MDHEN and CDR2 is SYDVKM. CDR3 coding DNA: TGTGCCAGCAGTTTAAGGGAGACAGGGGCTGTGAAGAACGAGCAGTACTTC. Protein: CASSLRETGAVKNEQYF.

The CDR3 reads CASSPQGSNIGGYTF. For the CDR3, the DNA is TGTGCCAGCTCACCCCAGGGGTCCAACATAGGTGGCTACACCTTC. This chain joins TRBV18 and TRBJ1-2; the D gene is possibly TRBD1 (6 bases). The CDR3 sequence is 15 residues long. Trimming removed 3 bases at V and 7 bases at J, with 18 bases between. The germline CDR1 and CDR2 sequences are KGHSH and LQKENI. The full variable domain, completed using reference TRBV18 and TRBJ1-2, is NAGVMQNPRHLVRRRGQEARLRCSPMKGHSHVYWYRQLPEEGLKFMVYLQKENIIDESGMPKERFSAEFPKEGPSILRIQQVVRGDSAAYFCASSPQGSNIGGYTFGSGTRLTVV.

The chain is built from TRBV7-3 and TRBJ2-7, with TRBD2 identical over 9 bases. The CDR3 is made up of 15 amino acids. The V segment lost 5 bases and the J segment 5 bases; nucleotides outside the gene matches: 10. Germline CDR1 reads SGHTA; CDR2 reads FQGTGA. The CDR3 sequence is CASSPQAGGPHEQYF. In nucleotides, the CDR3 is TGTGCCAGCAGCCCACAGGCGGGAGGGCCCCACGAGCAGTACTTC.

The CDR3 region is CASSSPVREGRNEQFF. For the CDR3, the DNA is TGTGCCAGCAGTTCCCCCGTCCGGGAGGGTCGGAATGAGCAGTTCTTC. The chain recombines TRBV28 with TRBJ2-1; 8 bases are shared with TRBD2. Trimming cost V 4 bases and J 7 bases; bases outside gene matches: 12. Per germline, CDR1 MDHEN and CDR2 SYDVKM. The CDR3 extends over 16 amino acids. The entire variable domain, with the rest obtained from reference TRBV28 and TRBJ2-1, is as follows: DVKVTQSSRYLVKRTGEKVFLECVQDMDHENMFWYRQDPGLGLRLIYFSYDVKMKEKGDIPEGYSVSREKKERFSLILESASTNQTSMYLCASSSPVREGRNEQFFGPGTRLTVL.

CDR3 residues: CASSSFRTGERHEQFF. CDR3 in DNA: TGTGCCAGCAGCTCCTTTCGGACTGGTGAGCGGCATGAGCAGTTCTTC. J is TRBJ2-1 and V is TRBV7-9; possible D gene TRBD2, 5 bases. Germline CDR1 and CDR2: SEHNR and FQNEAQ (reference sequence). The CDR3 spans 16 residues. Between the trimmed V and J ends, which lost 4 bases and 8 bases, there was a span of 21 bases.

The gene calls are TRBV28 and TRBJ1-2; no clear D gene. The CDR3 runs 14 residues. V was trimmed by 4 bases and J by 2 bases, leaving 11 bases between them. Germline V gene sequence: CDR1 MDHEN, CDR2 SYDVKM. CDR3 residues: CASSSGGSNYGYTF. The CDR3 bases are TGTGCCAGCAGTTCCGGAGGCTCCAACTATGGCTACACCTTC.

This clone was detected a few times. The chain is built from TRBV4-1 and TRBJ1-1; D might be TRBD1 (5 bases). The CDR3 spans 16 residues. V was cut by 0 bases and J by 7 bases, with 18 bases left in between. Germline-derived CDR1 and CDR2 are MGHRA and YSYEKL. The CDR3 nucleotides read TGCGCCAGCAGCCAAGAGTCGGGCAGGGTGGGTCTTGAAGCTTTCTTT. Translation: CASSQESGRVGLEAFF.

The chain recombines TRBV6-4 with TRBJ2-3, with 9 nucleotides matching TRBD2. V lost 4 bases and J lost 10; bases outside the gene matches: 9. The CDR3 has 14 residues. CDR1 and CDR2 (germline): MRHNA, SNTAGT. As DNA, the CDR3 is TGTGCCAGCAGTGTTGATAGCGGGAGTTCAGCGCAGTATTTT. It specifies CASSVDSGSSAQYF.

The rearrangement uses TRBV19 and TRBJ2-7, with 7 bases identical to TRBD1. The trim removed 3 bases at V and 5 bases at J, leaving 4 bases unmatched. The germline gives CDR1 LNHDA, CDR2 SQIVND (reference sequence). CDR3 length: 13 amino acids. This CDR3 reads CASSINRGDEQYF. The CDR3 DNA follows: TGTGCCAGTAGTATCAACAGGGGCGACGAGCAGTACTTC.

The rearrangement joins TRBV7-9 to TRBJ2-7; 9 bases line up with TRBD1. Germline trimming cut 4 bases from V and 4 bases from J; bases unmatched to any gene: 5. The V gene's germline CDR1 is SEHNR and CDR2 FQNEAQ (reference sequence). The CDR3 loop spans 14 amino acids. CDR3 DNA sequence: TGTGCCAGCAGCTGGGGACAGGGTTCTTACGAGCAGTACTTC. Translating gives CASSWGQGSYEQYF. Supplemented by reference TRBV7-9 and TRBJ2-7, the full variable domain reads DTGVSQNPRHKITKRGQNVTFRCDPISEHNRLYWYRQTLGQGPEFLTYFQNEAQLEKSRLLSDRFSAERPKGSFSTLEIQRTEQGDSAMYLCASSWGQGSYEQYFGPGTRLTVT.

V is TRBV6-5 and J is TRBJ2-7; TRBD1 matches 9 bases. Germline-derived CDR1 and CDR2 are MNHEY and SVGAGI. The V gene end was trimmed by 6 bases and the J gene end by 3 bases; junction bases not matched to a gene: 6. The CDR3 spans 14 residues. The CDR3 coding sequence is TGTGCCAGCAGAGCCGGGACAGGGTACTACGAGCAGTACTTC. Translated, it gives CASRAGTGYYEQYF.

The genes are TRBV28 and TRBJ1-2; 9 positions match TRBD1. The CDR3 runs to 15 residues. Looked up from germline, CDR1 is MDHEN and CDR2 is SYDVKM. J lost 8 bases, V lost 7 bases, and 14 bases had no gene match. In DNA, the CDR3 is TGTGCCAGCATCCCGCCGGGACAGGGAGTGAACGGCTACACCTTC. This codes for CASIPPGQGVNGYTF.